These 21 T cell receptor beta chains were all obtained from the same sample, sequenced in a study of T cell responses to AZD1222 COVID-19 vaccine. The protocol was immunoSEQ multiplex PCR, while the TCRdb copy is restricted to in-frame clones and leaves out a portion. Of 100,000 to 150,000 clones listed, 85% to 95% are singletons. The material was peripheral blood, obtained on day 0 of AZD1222 vaccination. These TCRs come from an adult in good health.

This clone was seen a single time. V and J are TRBV7-8 and TRBJ1-4; D is uncertain. Germline lookup yields CDR1 SGHVS and CDR2 FQNEAQ. The length of the CDR3 is 15 residues. Trimming stripped 1 base from V and 4 bases from J, with 10 bases between. CDR3 coding DNA: TGTGCCAGCAGCTTAGTCGGCAGGTTTAATGAAAAACTGTTTTTT. This gives the protein CASSLVGRFNEKLFF.

V usage is TRBV30 and J usage is TRBJ1-1; 8 bases match TRBD1. The junction had 5 bases not matched to a gene; V was cut back by 2 bases and J by 0 bases. CDR3 length: 15 amino acids. Germline CDR1 GTSNPN, CDR2 SVGIG (reference sequence). Here the CDR3 reads CAWSKGTGMNTEAFF. Here the CDR3 DNA reads TGTGCCTGGAGTAAAGGGACAGGAATGAACACTGAAGCTTTCTTT.

The chain uses TRBV28 and TRBJ1-5; possibly TRBD1 for D (6 bases). This CDR3 is 15 amino acids long. Trimming cost V 5 bases and J 7 bases, with 18 bases left between them. CDR1 is MDHEN, CDR2 SYDVKM, per germline. CDR3: CASSLPSGGGQPQHF. The CDR3, as DNA: TGTGCCAGCAGTCTACCCTCCGGGGGCGGACAGCCCCAGCATTTT.

The CDR3 here is CASSLGLARSSTDTQYF. The CDR3 coding sequence is TGCGCCAGCAGCTTGGGACTAGCAAGATCTAGCACAGATACGCAGTATTTT. This chain uses TRBV5-1 with TRBJ2-3; TRBD2 agrees at 7 bases. Trimming removed 0 bases from V and 0 bases from J; junction bases left unmatched: 7. CDR3 length: 17 amino acids. CDR1 SGHRS and CDR2 YFSETQ come from the germline V gene.

V is TRBV4-3 and J is TRBJ2-2; D remains unclear. Germline V lookup: CDR1 LGHNA, CDR2 YSLEER. CDR3 size: 14 residues. Trimming took off 0 bases at V and 6 bases at J, with 8 bases between the two ends. In nucleotides, the CDR3 is TGCGCCAGCAGCCAAGAAACCCCGGCCGGGGAGCTGTTTTTT. This codes for CASSQETPAGELFF.

The rearrangement uses TRBV19 and TRBJ1-6; a possible D gene is TRBD1 (5 bases). V was pared by 4 bases and J by 6 bases, with 13 bases between. Germline V lookup: CDR1 LNHDA, CDR2 SQIVND (reference sequence). The CDR3 is made up of 15 amino acids. CDR3 region: CASSTSGTVNSPLHF. In DNA, the CDR3 is TGTGCCAGTAGTACGTCCGGGACGGTTAATTCACCCCTCCACTTT.

The chain employs TRBV2 and TRBJ1-3; tentative D call: TRBD1 (6 bases). Germline V lookup: CDR1 SNHLY, CDR2 FYNNEI. The CDR3 spans 14 residues. V lost 2 bases and J lost 3, with 8 bases in between. CDR3: CASSEQGSGNTIYF. In DNA, the CDR3 is TGTGCCAGCAGTGAACAGGGGAGTGGAAACACCATATATTTT.

This clone is a singleton in its sample. For the CDR3, the DNA is TGTGCCAGCAGTTTAGGGCGAGGGACAGCTGAAGCTTTCTTT. This sequence encodes CASSLGRGTAEAFF. The chain is built from TRBV27 and TRBJ1-1; 7 positions agree with TRBD1. The CDR3 loop spans 14 amino acids. The junction had 6 bases not matched to a gene; V was cut back by 2 bases and J by 6 bases. Germline CDR1 MNHEY, CDR2 SMNVEV (reference sequence).

DNA for the CDR3: TGTGCCAGCAGACGAAGACCTACAGGGGGCGGAAACTATGGCTACACCTTC. This codes for CASRRRPTGGGNYGYTF. The chain is built from TRBV5-6 and TRBJ1-2; 9 bases line up with TRBD1. The CDR3 has 17 residues. Germline CDR1 is SGHDT and CDR2 is YYEEEE. V lost 5 bases to trimming and J lost 2 bases; unmatched junction nucleotides: 13.

This clone was detected a few times. V usage is TRBV19 and J usage is TRBJ2-1; 11 nucleotides align to TRBD2. The CDR3 is 15 amino acids. CDR1 and CDR2 from the germline V gene are LNHDA and SQIVND (reference sequence). V gave up 5 bases and J gave up 6 bases; unmatched junction bases: 6. CDR3 in DNA: TGTGCCAGTAGTTTAGCGGGAGGGCCAGTCAATGAGCAGTTCTTC. This gives the protein CASSLAGGPVNEQFF.

The V call is TRBV19, the J call TRBJ1-5; no reliable D call. The CDR3 is made up of 14 amino acids. Germline CDR1 is LNHDA and CDR2 is SQIVND (reference sequence). V was clipped by 3 bases and J by 0 bases, with 6 bases between them. The CDR3 sequence: CASSIRYSNQPQHF. As DNA, the CDR3 is TGTGCCAGTAGTATCCGATATAGCAATCAGCCCCAGCATTTT.

The chain is built from TRBV5-4 and TRBJ2-7; 10 bases are shared with TRBD2. The CDR3 has 14 amino acids. Trimming took 1 base from V and 5 from J; bases not matched to a gene: 3. The germline CDR1 and CDR2 sequences are SGHNT and YYREEE (reference sequence). This chain's CDR3 is CASSLPSGSDEQYF. CDR3 in DNA: TGTGCCAGCAGCTTGCCTAGCGGGAGTGACGAGCAGTACTTC.

V gene TRBV27 combines with J gene TRBJ2-7, with D perhaps matching TRBD2 (6 bases). Looked up from germline, CDR1 is MNHEY and CDR2 is SMNVEV (reference sequence). This CDR3 comprises 13 residues. Between the trimmed V and J ends, which lost 10 bases and 4 bases, there was a span of 17 bases. The CDR3 nucleotides are TGTGCCACCTCCCCCGGGAGAGGTTACGAGCAGTACTTC. Protein: CATSPGRGYEQYF.

The gene calls are TRBV7-9 and TRBJ2-3; TRBD2 matches 10 bases. With V trimmed by 6 bases and J by 1 base, 4 bases remained unmatched. The V gene's germline CDR1 is SEHNR and CDR2 FQNEAQ (reference sequence). This CDR3 region has 15 residues. CDR3 sequence: CASSTGTSGTDTQYF. The CDR3 DNA follows: TGTGCCAGCAGTACCGGGACTAGCGGCACAGATACGCAGTATTTT.

This clone was detected only once. The chain uses TRBV5-4 and TRBJ2-5; 10 nucleotides agree with TRBD2. Germline V gene lookup returns CDR1 SGHNT and CDR2 YYREEE (reference sequence). Germline trimming cut 4 bases from V and 2 bases from J; bases unmatched to any gene: 14. The CDR3 totals 18 residues. CDR3 bases: TGTGCCAGCAGCCGAAGTATCGTTAGCGGGAGGTGGCAAGAGACCCAGTACTTC. Its protein is CASSRSIVSGRWQETQYF.

V and J are TRBV15 and TRBJ2-7, with 10 bases that match TRBD1. The V gene end was trimmed by 1 base and the J gene end by 0 bases; junction bases not matched to a gene: 3. This CDR3 comprises 16 residues. Germline loops: CDR1 LNHNV, CDR2 YYDKDF (reference sequence). In DNA form, the CDR3 reads TGTGCCACCAGCAGAGTCAGGACAGGGGGCTCCTACGAGCAGTACTTC. The encoded protein is CATSRVRTGGSYEQYF.

V and J are TRBV4-2 and TRBJ1-2; 9 nucleotides agree with TRBD1. V lost 3 bases and J lost 3; bases outside the gene matches: 5. The CDR3 runs to 15 residues. Per germline, CDR1 LGHNA and CDR2 YNFKEQ. In nucleotides, the CDR3 is TGTGCCAGCAGCCACCCGGGACAGGGCTACTATGGCTACACCTTC. It codes for CASSHPGQGYYGYTF.

This clone was seen just once. Other DNA sequences of this sample code for an identical CDR3. The chain recombines TRBV11-2 with TRBJ1-1, with 9 bases lining up with TRBD1. J gave up 12 bases and V 7 bases, and 12 bases lay outside the gene matches. The CDR3 is made up of 13 amino acids. Germline CDR1 reads SGHAT; CDR2 reads FQNNGV. Here the CDR3 reads CASTSTGQGTTFF. In DNA, the CDR3 is TGTGCCAGCACCTCAACAGGACAGGGGACGACTTTCTTT.

The gene calls are TRBV7-9 and TRBJ2-1; D could derive from TRBD1 or TRBD2 (5 bases each). The V gene's germline CDR1 is SEHNR and CDR2 FQNEAQ (reference sequence). The CDR3 is 12 residues long. The ends were cut back, 1 base at V and 14 bases at J, with 12 bases in the middle. CDR3: CASSLGRGGEFF. The CDR3 region has the DNA TGTGCCAGCAGCTTAGGTCGGGGCGGCGAGTTCTTC.

The rearrangement links TRBV5-1 to TRBJ2-1; D is possibly TRBD1 or TRBD2 (6 bases each). CDR1 and CDR2 (germline): SGHRS, YFSETQ. The CDR3 covers 16 residues. The V end lost 4 bases, the J end lost 3 bases, and 17 bases lay between the germline ends. DNA of the CDR3: TGCGCCAGCAGCCCGGCGTACGGGGGCAACTACAATGAGCAGTTCTTC. This sequence encodes CASSPAYGGNYNEQFF.

The chain joins TRBV30 to TRBJ2-5; D possibly corresponds to TRBD1 (5 bases). The CDR3 runs 13 residues. The germline V gene encodes CDR1 GTSNPN and CDR2 SVGIG (reference sequence). Trimming left V 3 bases short and J 5 bases short, with 13 bases between. The DNA of the CDR3 is TGTGCCTGGAGCACAGGTTCAGCCGAGACCCAGTACTTC. Its protein product is CAWSTGSAETQYF.